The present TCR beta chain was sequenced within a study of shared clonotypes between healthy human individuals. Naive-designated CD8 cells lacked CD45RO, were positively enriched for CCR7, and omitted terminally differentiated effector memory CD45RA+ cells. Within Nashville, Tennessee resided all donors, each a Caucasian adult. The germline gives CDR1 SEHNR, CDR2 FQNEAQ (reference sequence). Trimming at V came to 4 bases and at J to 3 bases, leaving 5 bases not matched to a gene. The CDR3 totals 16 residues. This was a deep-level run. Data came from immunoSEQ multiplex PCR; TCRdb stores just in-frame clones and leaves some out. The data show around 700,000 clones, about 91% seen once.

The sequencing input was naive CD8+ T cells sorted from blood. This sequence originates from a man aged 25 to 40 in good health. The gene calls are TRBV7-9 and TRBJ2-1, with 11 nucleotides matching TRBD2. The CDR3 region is CASSSPGLADYNEQFF. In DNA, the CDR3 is TGTGCCAGCAGCTCTCCGGGACTAGCGGACTACAATGAGCAGTTCTTC. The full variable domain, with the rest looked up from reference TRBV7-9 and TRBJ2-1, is DTGVSQNPRHKITKRGQNVTFRCDPISEHNRLYWYRQTLGQGPEFLTYFQNEAQLEKSRLLSDRFSAERPKGSFSTLEIQRTEQGDSAMYLCASSSPGLADYNEQFFGPGTRLTVL.